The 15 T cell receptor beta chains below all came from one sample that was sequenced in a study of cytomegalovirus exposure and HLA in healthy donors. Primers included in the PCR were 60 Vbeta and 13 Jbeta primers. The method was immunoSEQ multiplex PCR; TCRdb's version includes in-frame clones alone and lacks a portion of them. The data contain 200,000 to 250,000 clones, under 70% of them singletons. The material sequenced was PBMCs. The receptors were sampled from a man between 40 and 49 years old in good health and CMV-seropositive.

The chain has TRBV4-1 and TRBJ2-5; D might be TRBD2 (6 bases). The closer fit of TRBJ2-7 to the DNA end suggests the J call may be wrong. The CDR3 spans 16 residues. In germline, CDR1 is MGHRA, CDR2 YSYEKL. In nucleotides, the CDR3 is TGCGCCAGCAGCCAAGTTATAGGAGGGGCGGACTACGAGCAGTACTTC. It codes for CASSQVIGGADYEQYF.

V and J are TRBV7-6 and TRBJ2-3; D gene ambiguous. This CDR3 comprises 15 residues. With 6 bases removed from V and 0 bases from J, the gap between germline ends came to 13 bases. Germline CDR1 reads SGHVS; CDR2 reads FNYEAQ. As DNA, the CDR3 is TGTGCCAGCAGACCAGCAGACTCGAGCACAGATACGCAGTATTTT. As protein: CASRPADSSTDTQYF.

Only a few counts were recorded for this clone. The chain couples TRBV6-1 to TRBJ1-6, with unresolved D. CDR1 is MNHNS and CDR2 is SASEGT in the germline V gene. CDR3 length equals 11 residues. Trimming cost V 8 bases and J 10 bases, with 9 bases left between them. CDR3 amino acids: CASGVLSPLHF. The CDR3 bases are TGTGCCAGCGGTGTACTCTCACCCCTCCACTTT.

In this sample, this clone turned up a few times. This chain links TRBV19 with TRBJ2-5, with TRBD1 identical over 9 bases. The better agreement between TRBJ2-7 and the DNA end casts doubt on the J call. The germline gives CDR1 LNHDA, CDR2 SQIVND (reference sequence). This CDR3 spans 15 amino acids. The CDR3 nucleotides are TGTGCCAGTAGTATAACGGGACAGGGCTACTACGAGCAGTACTTC. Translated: CASSITGQGYYEQYF.

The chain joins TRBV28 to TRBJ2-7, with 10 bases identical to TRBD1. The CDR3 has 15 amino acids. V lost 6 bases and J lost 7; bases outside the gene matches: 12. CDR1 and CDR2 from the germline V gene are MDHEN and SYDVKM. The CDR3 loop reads CASRYRDRGRGEQYF. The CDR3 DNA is TGTGCCAGCAGATACCGGGACAGGGGCCGTGGGGAGCAGTACTTC.

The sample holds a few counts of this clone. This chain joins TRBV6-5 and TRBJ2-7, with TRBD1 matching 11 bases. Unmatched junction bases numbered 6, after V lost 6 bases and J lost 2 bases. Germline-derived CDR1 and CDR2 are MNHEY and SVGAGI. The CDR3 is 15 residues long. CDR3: CASSLGTGGPYEQYF. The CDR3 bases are TGTGCCAGCAGCCTCGGGACAGGGGGTCCCTACGAGCAGTACTTC.

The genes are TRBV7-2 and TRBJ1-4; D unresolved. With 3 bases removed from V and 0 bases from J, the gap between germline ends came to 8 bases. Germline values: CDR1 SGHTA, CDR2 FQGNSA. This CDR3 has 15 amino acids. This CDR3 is CASSFMTATNEKLFF. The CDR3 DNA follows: TGTGCCAGCAGCTTTATGACTGCAACTAATGAAAAACTGTTTTTT.

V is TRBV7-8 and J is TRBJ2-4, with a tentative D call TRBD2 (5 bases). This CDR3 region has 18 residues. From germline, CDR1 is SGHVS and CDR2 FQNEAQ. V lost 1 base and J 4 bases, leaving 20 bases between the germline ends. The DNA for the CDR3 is TGTGCCAGCAGCTTAGTATCGCCGACGGGGAACCGAAAAAACATTCAGTACTTC. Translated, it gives CASSLVSPTGNRKNIQYF.

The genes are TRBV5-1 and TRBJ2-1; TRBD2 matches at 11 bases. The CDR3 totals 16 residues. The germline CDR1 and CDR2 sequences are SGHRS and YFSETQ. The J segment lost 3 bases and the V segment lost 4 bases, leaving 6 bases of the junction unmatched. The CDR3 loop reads CASSPTSGGVYNEQFF. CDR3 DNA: TGCGCCAGCAGCCCCACTAGCGGGGGAGTCTACAATGAGCAGTTCTTC.

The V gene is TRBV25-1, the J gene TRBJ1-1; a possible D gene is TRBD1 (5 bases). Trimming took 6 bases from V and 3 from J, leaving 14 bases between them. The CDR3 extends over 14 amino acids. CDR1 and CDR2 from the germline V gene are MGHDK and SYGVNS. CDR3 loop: CASSKRGVDTEAFF. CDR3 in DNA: TGTGCCAGCAGCAAGCGGGGGGTCGACACTGAAGCTTTCTTT.

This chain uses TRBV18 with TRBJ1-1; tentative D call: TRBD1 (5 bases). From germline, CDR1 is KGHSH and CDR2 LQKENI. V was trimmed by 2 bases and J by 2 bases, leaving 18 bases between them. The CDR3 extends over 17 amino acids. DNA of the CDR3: TGTGCCAGCTCACCAGGGGCACAGTCGGATTCAAACACTGAAGCTTTCTTT. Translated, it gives CASSPGAQSDSNTEAFF.

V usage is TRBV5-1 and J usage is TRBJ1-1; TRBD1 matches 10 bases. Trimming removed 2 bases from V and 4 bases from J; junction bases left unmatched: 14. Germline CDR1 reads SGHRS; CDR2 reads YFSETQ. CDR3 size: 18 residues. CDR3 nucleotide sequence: TGCGCCAGCAGCTTCCCGTCAGCGACAGGGGGCAATGGCACTGAAGCTTTCTTT. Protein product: CASSFPSATGGNGTEAFF.

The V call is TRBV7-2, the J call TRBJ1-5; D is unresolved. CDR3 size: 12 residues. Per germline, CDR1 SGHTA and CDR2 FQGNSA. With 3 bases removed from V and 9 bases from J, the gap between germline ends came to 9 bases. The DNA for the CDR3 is TGTGCCAGCAGCTTTGGACTTGGGCCCCAGCATTTT. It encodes CASSFGLGPQHF.

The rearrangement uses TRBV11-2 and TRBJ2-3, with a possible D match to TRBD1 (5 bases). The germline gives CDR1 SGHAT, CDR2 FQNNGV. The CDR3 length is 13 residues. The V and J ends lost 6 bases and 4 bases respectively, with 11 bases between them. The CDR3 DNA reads TGTGCCAGCAGTCCAGGGTGGTCAGATACGCAGTATTTT. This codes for CASSPGWSDTQYF. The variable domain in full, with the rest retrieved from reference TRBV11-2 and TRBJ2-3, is EAGVAQSPRYKIIEKRQSVAFWCNPISGHATLYWYQQILGQGPKLLIQFQNNGVVDDSQLPKDRFSAERLKGVDSTLKIQPAKLEDSAVYLCASSPGWSDTQYFGPGTRLTVL.

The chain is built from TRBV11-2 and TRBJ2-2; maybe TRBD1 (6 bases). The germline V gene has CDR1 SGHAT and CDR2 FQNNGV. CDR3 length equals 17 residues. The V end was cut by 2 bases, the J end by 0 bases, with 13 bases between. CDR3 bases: TGTGCCAGCAGCTTAAGGCAGGGGCTGGCGAACACCGGGGAGCTGTTTTTT. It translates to CASSLRQGLANTGELFF.